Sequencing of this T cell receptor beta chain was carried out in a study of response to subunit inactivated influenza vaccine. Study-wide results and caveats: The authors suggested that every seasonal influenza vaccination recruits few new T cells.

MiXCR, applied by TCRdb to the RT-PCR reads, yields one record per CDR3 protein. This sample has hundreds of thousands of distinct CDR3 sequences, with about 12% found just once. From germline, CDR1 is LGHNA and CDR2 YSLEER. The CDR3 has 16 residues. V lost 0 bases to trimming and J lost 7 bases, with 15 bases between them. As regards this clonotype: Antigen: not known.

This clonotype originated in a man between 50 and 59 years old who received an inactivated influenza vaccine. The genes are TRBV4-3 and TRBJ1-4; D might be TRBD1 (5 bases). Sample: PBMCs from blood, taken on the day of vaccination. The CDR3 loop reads CASSQDPGPVGEKLFF. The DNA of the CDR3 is TGCGCCAGCAGCCAAGATCCGGGGCCCGTCGGTGAAAAACTGTTTTTT.